A selection of T cell receptor beta chains follows, all from one sample in a study of blood T cell repertoires in COVID-19. Profiling relied on immunoSEQ multiplex PCR, and the TCRdb table lists in-frame clones only, not all of them. The sample holds 25,000 to 35,000 clones, around 94% seen once. Sequencing was done on a sample of peripheral blood. These receptors all come from a woman in her sixties or seventies with COVID-19, enrolled during active disease. CDR3s include the opening cysteine and the closing phenylalanine or tryptophan. D genes are given only for firm matches. Clone size appears in some rows only: once, few, many, or a class for an expanded clone.

CDR3 DNA,CDR3 protein,clone size,D gene,J gene,V gene
TGCGCCAGCAGCTTGTTGGCGGGAGAGACGAAGACCCAGTACTTC,CASSLLAGETKTQYF,NA,TRBD2,TRBJ2-5,TRBV5-1
TGCAGCGTTGGGGAGGTTCAGAGGAACACTGAAGCTTTCTTT,CSVGEVQRNTEAFF,NA,NA,TRBJ1-1,TRBV29-1
TGTGCCAGCAGTTCCCGGCCAGGAAACTATGGCTACACCTTC,CASSSRPGNYGYTF,NA,NA,TRBJ1-2,TRBV27
TGTGCCAGCAGTGACCTACGGACTAGCGGGAGCTCTGAGCAGTTCTTC,CASSDLRTSGSSEQFF,NA,TRBD2,TRBJ2-1,TRBV2
TGTGCCAGCAGCTACGGACAGGGGGGTAATGAAAAACTGTTTTTT,CASSYGQGGNEKLFF,NA,TRBD1,TRBJ1-4,TRBV7-2
TGTGCCAGCAGAAAGGACCGGGAGGGCGGGCAGTTCTTC,CASRKDREGGQFF,NA,TRBD2,TRBJ2-1,TRBV12-3/TRBV12-4
TGTGCCTGGCAACAGCTACCGGGGGAAAAACTGTTTTTT,CAWQQLPGEKLFF,NA,NA,TRBJ1-4,TRBV30
TGTGCCAGCAGTTTCTCGGGGAGGGGGGGCAATGAGCAGTTCTTC,CASSFSGRGGNEQFF,NA,NA,TRBJ2-1,TRBV28
TGTGCCAGTAGCCGGGACAGGGGGCGGAATGAGCAGTTCTTC,CASSRDRGRNEQFF,NA,TRBD1,TRBJ2-1,TRBV19
TGTGCCAGCAGTTTTCAACCCGGGGACAGCAACTATGGCTACACCTTC,CASSFQPGDSNYGYTF,NA,TRBD1,TRBJ1-2,TRBV27
TGTGCCAGCAGTTTATTTCGTGAGAATGAGCAGTTCTTC,CASSLFRENEQFF,NA,NA,TRBJ2-1,TRBV27
TGTGCCAGCAGCGCCGAAGGACAGGGGGCAACACCCCTCCACTTT,CASSAEGQGATPLHF,few,TRBD1,TRBJ1-6,TRBV5-5
TGTGCCAGCAGTCAACCCGGGACAGGGGATGAAAAACTGTTTTTT,CASSQPGTGDEKLFF,NA,TRBD1,TRBJ1-4,TRBV28
TGTGCCAGCAGTAAACCACGGACAGCGGGAAATGAAAAACTGTTTTTT,CASSKPRTAGNEKLFF,NA,NA,TRBJ1-4,TRBV25-1
TGCAGCGTGCCGGGAGGGAAGGGCTCACCCCTCCACTTT,CSVPGGKGSPLHF,NA,NA,TRBJ1-6,TRBV29-1
TGTGCCAGCAGCTTAGACTCGCGGGATTCACCCCTCCACTTT,CASSLDSRDSPLHF,NA,NA,TRBJ1-6,TRBV11-1
TGTGCCAGCAGTTACTCGGAAGGGGGTGAGGGATGGAACACCGGGGAGCTGTTTTTT,CASSYSEGGEGWNTGELFF,NA,NA,TRBJ2-2,TRBV6-2/TRBV6-3
TGTGCCAGCAGTTTATGGGCCGGGACAGGGTGGGATCAGCCCCAGCATTTT,CASSLWAGTGWDQPQHF,NA,TRBD1,TRBJ1-5,TRBV28
TGTGCCAGCAGCTCGGACAGACAAAGACTGTTTTTT,CASSSDRQRLFF,NA,NA,TRBJ1-4,TRBV7-9
TGTGCCAGCAGCAGGCTAGCGGGGCTCCACGAGCAGTACTTC,CASSRLAGLHEQYF,NA,TRBD2,TRBJ2-7,TRBV5-4
TGTGCCAGCAGCTTTGGCGGGGGCGCTCATAATGAGCAGTTCTTC,CASSFGGGAHNEQFF,NA,NA,TRBJ2-1,TRBV7-6
TGTGCCAGCAGCTTAGAGGGTGGGGACATTCAGTACTTC,CASSLEGGDIQYF,NA,NA,TRBJ2-4,TRBV7-3
TGTGCCAGCAGCTTAGCTAAGGGGTGGGGAACTCCAAGCCAAGAGACCCAGTACTTC,CASSLAKGWGTPSQETQYF,once,NA,TRBJ2-5,TRBV11-2
TGTGCCAGTAGTCCACAAGGGCGGGAGGAGGGGGAGACCCAGTACTTC,CASSPQGREEGETQYF,NA,TRBD2,TRBJ2-5,TRBV19
TGTGCCAGCAGTTTGGGAGCGGGGGAGACCCAGTACTTC,CASSLGAGETQYF,NA,TRBD2,TRBJ2-5,TRBV12-3/TRBV12-4
TGTGCCAGCAGTATGAGACAGGGGGCCCTAGATCTTAACTATGGCTACACCTTC,CASSMRQGALDLNYGYTF,NA,TRBD1,TRBJ1-2,TRBV28